This is a list of T cell receptor beta chains from one sample in a study of esophageal squamous cell carcinoma under preoperative chemotherapy. TCRdb re-analysed the PCR reads in MiXCR, keeping a single row per CDR3 protein. Among approximately 20,000 distinct CDR3 sequences listed, just over 45% were seen once. This material was obtained from a patient given preoperative chemotherapy. The receptors stem from a human donor with esophageal squamous cell carcinoma. The donor label of this sample is uncertain. CDR3s include the opening cysteine and the closing phenylalanine or tryptophan. Size is stated for part of the rows, as once, few or many counts, or as a class when the clone is expanded.

cdr3_aa | v_call | clone_size
CASSEERERYYEQYF | TRBV11-1 | medium-sized
CASSAPSSGLRDEQYF | TRBV28 | NA
CASSGRAEGSRQYF | TRBV7-3 | NA
CASSLGGWAGDRDQDTQYF | TRBV7-2 | NA
CASGLDRGEQYF | TRBV12-5 | few
CASGLPSLF | TRBV12-5 | many
CASSFDWDTEAFF | TRBV7-6 | medium-sized
CASSLYDSGKNEQFF | TRBV7-3 | medium-sized
CGTSDGAGGGTKETQYF | TRBV24-1 | NA
CASSLRTSGSSDTQYF | TRBV27 | many
CASSPTGQGFSDTQYF | TRBV19 | NA
CASSSGLAGGNEQYF | TRBV7-9 | NA
CASSPRQGGPTQYF | TRBV12-3/TRBV12-4 | NA
CASSLGDGVSGANVLTF | TRBV5-5 | few
CASREDRASGQETQYF | TRBV12-3/TRBV12-4 | many
CASSLNQGGNYGYTF | TRBV7-6 | NA
CSARHSGRPYNEQFF | TRBV20-1 | NA
CASSLGLGGGAKNIQYF | TRBV7-2 | NA
CASKVANTGELFF | TRBV12-3/TRBV12-4 | NA
CASSLKLQRDPFTETLFF | TRBV7-2 | NA